A single sample is the source of the 23 T cell receptor beta chains below, sequenced in a study of T cell responses to AZD1222 COVID-19 vaccine. Only in-frame clones appear in the TCRdb table, and some are missing; sequencing was by immunoSEQ multiplex PCR. The sample lists more than 110,000 clones, about 86% occurring once. The sequenced sample was peripheral blood, obtained on day 0 of AZD1222 vaccination. The source of these receptors is an adult in good health.

The chain employs TRBV6-5 and TRBJ1-6; TRBD1 might be the D (5 bases). CDR3 length: 14 amino acids. Trimming left V 7 bases short and J 7 bases short, with 14 bases between. Germline CDR1 reads MNHEY; CDR2 reads SVGAGI. CDR3 region: CASTPEGFNSPLHF. In DNA form, the CDR3 reads TGTGCCAGCACACCGGAGGGGTTCAATTCACCCCTCCACTTT.

The CDR3 loop reads CASSFGDRDFFHEQFF. DNA of the CDR3: TGTGCCAGCAGTTTCGGGGACAGGGACTTCTTCCATGAGCAGTTCTTC. The V gene is TRBV27, the J gene TRBJ2-1; TRBD1 agrees at 9 bases. V gave up 3 bases and J gave up 8 bases; unmatched junction bases: 11. From germline, CDR1 is MNHEY and CDR2 SMNVEV (reference sequence). The CDR3 is 16 amino acids.

The J gene is TRBJ2-5, the V gene TRBV12-1; the D segment call TRBD2 is taken from the table without a DNA check. TRBV12-1 is given as a pseudogene. The CDR3 covers 19 residues. The CDR3 nucleotides read TGTGCCAGCAGCTTTTCTCTTCCCGGGACTAGCGGGATTCAAGAGACCCAGTACTTC. This sequence encodes CASSFSLPGTSGIQETQYF.

The chain is built from TRBV6-5 and TRBJ1-2; possible D gene TRBD1, 5 bases. CDR3 size: 14 residues. Trimming removed 6 bases from V and 3 bases from J, with 14 bases in between. Looked up from germline, CDR1 is MNHEY and CDR2 is SVGAGI. The CDR3 spells CASSRGVWDYGYTF. CDR3 nucleotide sequence: TGTGCCAGCAGCCGGGGGGTTTGGGACTATGGCTACACCTTC.

J is TRBJ2-5 and V is TRBV7-2; D is possibly TRBD2 (6 bases). V was cut by 1 base and J by 3 bases, with 18 bases left in between. The CDR3 sequence is 17 residues long. The germline CDR1 and CDR2 sequences are SGHTA and FQGNSA. CDR3 residues: CASSLGWGTGVKETQYF. The CDR3 DNA sequence: TGTGCCAGCAGCTTAGGGTGGGGGACTGGAGTGAAAGAGACCCAGTACTTC. Full variable domain (rest looked up from reference TRBV7-2 and TRBJ2-5): GAGVSQSPSNKVTEKGKDVELRCDPISGHTALYWYRQSLGQGLEFLIYFQGNSAPDKSGLPSDRFSAERTGGSVSTLTIQRTQQEDSAVYLCASSLGWGTGVKETQYFGPGTRLLVL.

The chain uses TRBV5-4 and TRBJ2-3; TRBD2 matches 8 bases. Germline CDR1 SGHNT, CDR2 YYREEE (reference sequence). CDR3 length equals 18 residues. V was pared by 4 bases and J by 0 bases, with 13 bases of the junction left unmatched. CDR3 amino acids: CASSQIDISGASTDTQYF. As DNA, the CDR3 is TGTGCCAGCAGCCAGATAGACATTAGCGGGGCAAGCACAGATACGCAGTATTTT.

CDR3 DNA sequence: TGTGCCAGCAGCAAAAAGTCATCGGCGGGAGCTTTCACCGGGGAGCTGTTTTTT. Translation gives CASSKKSSAGAFTGELFF. The J gene is TRBJ2-2, the V gene TRBV14, with TRBD2 matching over 7 bases. Germline V lookup: CDR1 SGHDN, CDR2 FVKESK. Losses at the gene ends were 5 bases for V and 4 bases for J; bases not matched to a gene: 16. The CDR3 sequence is 18 residues long.

V and J are TRBV19 and TRBJ2-7; no clear D. V was shortened by 1 base and J by 0 bases, with 10 bases between the two germline ends. The CDR3 runs 15 residues. The germline CDR1 and CDR2 sequences are LNHDA and SQIVND (reference sequence). CDR3: CASSIGSSFSYEQYF. The CDR3 nucleotides read TGTGCCAGTAGTATAGGTTCGAGCTTCTCCTACGAGCAGTACTTC.

V and J are TRBV9 and TRBJ2-3; 8 bases align to TRBD1. Germline V CDR1 and CDR2: SGDLS, YYNGEE. Trimming took 3 bases from V and 0 from J; bases not matched to a gene: 3. This CDR3 is 15 amino acids long. For the CDR3, the DNA is TGTGCCAGCAGCGGACAGGGGCTTAGCACAGATACGCAGTATTTT. Amino acid sequence: CASSGQGLSTDTQYF.

This chain links TRBV18 with TRBJ2-5; 7 bases map to TRBD2. Germline V lookup: CDR1 KGHSH, CDR2 LQKENI. This CDR3 spans 14 amino acids. V lost 0 bases, J lost 4 bases, and 2 bases stayed unmatched. The CDR3 DNA reads TGTGCCAGCTCACCACCGGGCGGGGGAGAGACCCAGTACTTC. Its translation is CASSPPGGGETQYF. Full variable domain (missing parts from reference TRBV18 and TRBJ2-5): NAGVMQNPRHLVRRRGQEARLRCSPMKGHSHVYWYRQLPEEGLKFMVYLQKENIIDESGMPKERFSAEFPKEGPSILRIQQVVRGDSAAYFCASSPPGGGETQYFGPGTRLLVL.

V gene TRBV30 combines with J gene TRBJ1-5; D possibly corresponds to TRBD1 (6 bases). V was shortened by 1 base and J by 6 bases, with 16 bases between the two germline ends. CDR1 and CDR2 (germline): GTSNPN, SVGIG (reference sequence). The CDR3 runs 15 residues. The CDR3 here is CAWSGQTGPGQPQHF. The DNA for the CDR3 is TGTGCCTGGAGTGGACAGACAGGTCCGGGTCAGCCCCAGCATTTT.

The rearrangement joins TRBV7-2 to TRBJ2-7; possibly TRBD1 or TRBD2 for D (5 bases each). Germline V lookup: CDR1 SGHTA, CDR2 FQGNSA. The CDR3 runs to 14 residues. Trimming took off 1 base at V and 5 bases at J, with 12 bases between the two ends. The DNA for the CDR3 is TGTGCCAGCAGCTTAGGGGGGACCCTTCACGAGCAGTACTTC. Translation: CASSLGGTLHEQYF.

The chain links TRBV18 to TRBJ2-3; D unresolved. The germline gives CDR1 KGHSH, CDR2 LQKENI. The length of the CDR3 is 11 residues. Trimming pared 2 bases from V and 6 bases from J, leaving 3 bases between. The CDR3: CASSPDDTQYF. The CDR3 DNA is TGTGCCAGCTCACCAGATGATACGCAGTATTTT.

This chain connects TRBV24-1 to TRBJ1-5; the match to TRBD1 covers 9 bases. This CDR3 has 16 residues. Germline trimming cut 6 bases from V and 1 base from J; bases unmatched to any gene: 6. Looked up from germline, CDR1 is KGHDR and CDR2 is SFDVKD. CDR3 amino acids: CATSPRTGESNQPQHF. The CDR3 DNA sequence: TGTGCCACCAGTCCACGGACAGGGGAGAGCAATCAGCCCCAGCATTTT.

The chain is built from TRBV7-2 and TRBJ1-2; TRBD1 matches 8 bases. Per germline, CDR1 SGHTA and CDR2 FQGNSA. CDR3 size: 17 residues. After removal of 4 bases from V and 5 bases from J, the junction contained 15 bases not matched to a gene. CDR3 nucleotides: TGTGCCAGCAGCTCCACTGCTACAGGGGGAATTGGGTATGGCTACACCTTC. This codes for CASSSTATGGIGYGYTF. Looking up the rest from reference TRBV7-2 and TRBJ1-2 gives the full variable domain: GAGVSQSPSNKVTEKGKDVELRCDPISGHTALYWYRQSLGQGLEFLIYFQGNSAPDKSGLPSDRFSAERTGGSVSTLTIQRTQQEDSAVYLCASSSTATGGIGYGYTFGSGTRLTVV.

V gene TRBV7-8 combines with J gene TRBJ1-6, with D unclear. CDR1 is SGHVS and CDR2 is FQNEAQ in the germline V gene. CDR3 length: 13 amino acids. V shed 5 bases and J shed 8 bases, with 10 bases lying between them. This CDR3 is CASSHRTDSPLHF. The CDR3 bases are TGTGCCAGCAGCCATCGAACAGATTCACCCCTCCACTTT.

The chain's CDR3 is CASSFSGRIGSTEAFF. The CDR3, as DNA: TGTGCCAGCAGCTTTTCTGGCAGGATCGGGAGCACTGAAGCTTTCTTT. V and J are TRBV7-2 and TRBJ1-1; D is unclear. The CDR3 extends over 16 amino acids. V lost 3 bases and J lost 4, with 18 bases in between. Germline CDR1 and CDR2: SGHTA and FQGNSA.

The chain combines TRBV7-2 with TRBJ1-2, with D possibly TRBD1 on 6 matching bases. The length of the CDR3 is 12 residues. V lost 5 bases, J lost 9 bases, and 13 bases lay in between. The germline V gene has CDR1 SGHTA and CDR2 FQGNSA. CDR3 region: CASSLNRASYTF. In DNA, the CDR3 is TGTGCCAGCAGCCTAAACAGGGCCAGCTACACCTTC.

The chain recombines TRBV4-2 with TRBJ2-5; D is unresolved. Germline V CDR1 and CDR2: LGHNA, YNFKEQ. The CDR3 extends over 16 amino acids. Trimming removed 5 bases from V and 1 base from J, with 17 bases in between. The CDR3 coding sequence is TGTGCCAGCAGCAGCCGGACCGGAAATTTCCAAGAGACCCAGTACTTC. Amino acids: CASSSRTGNFQETQYF.

The rearrangement links TRBV11-2 to TRBJ1-6, with D unresolved. V was cut by 5 bases and J by 10 bases, with 9 bases left in between. CDR3 size: 12 residues. CDR1 and CDR2 from the germline V gene are SGHAT and FQNNGV. The CDR3 spells CASSVDRSPLHF. DNA of the CDR3: TGTGCCAGCAGCGTGGACCGGTCACCCCTCCACTTT.

This chain links TRBV11-1 with TRBJ1-1; TRBD1 matches 8 bases. Trimming cost V 5 bases and J 3 bases; bases outside gene matches: 11. The CDR3 consists of 16 residues. Looked up from germline, CDR1 is SGHAT and CDR2 is FQDESV (reference sequence). The CDR3 nucleotides are TGTGCCAGCAGCCCCGGACAGGGAGGGGCAGACACTGAAGCTTTCTTT. It codes for CASSPGQGGADTEAFF.

To note about this clone: Other DNA sequences in this specimen translate into the identical CDR3. The V gene is TRBV7-2, the J gene TRBJ1-3; D gene unclear. The CDR3 is 15 residues long. The V and J ends lost 1 base and 0 bases respectively, with 7 bases between them. CDR1 SGHTA and CDR2 FQGNSA come from the germline V gene. Here the CDR3 DNA reads TGTGCCAGCAGCTTAGGAGGAAACTCTGGAAACACCATATATTTT. This codes for CASSLGGNSGNTIYF.

This clone has only one observation. The rearrangement uses TRBV19 and TRBJ2-2, with 13 bases aligning to TRBD2. Trimming removed 5 bases from V and 5 bases from J; junction bases left unmatched: 8. CDR3 length: 17 residues. Germline CDR1 is LNHDA and CDR2 is SQIVND (reference sequence). CDR3 protein: CASSQTGLAGSTGELFF. CDR3 DNA: TGTGCCAGTAGTCAGACGGGACTAGCGGGATCGACCGGGGAGCTGTTTTTT.